Each of the 28 T cell receptor beta chains below was sequenced from the same sample in a study of T cells in Graves' hyperthyroidism and ophthalmopathy. RNA transcripts yielded amplified TCR beta CDR3 regions. Primed by the HTBI set, a first-round RT-PCR was run on the TCR CDR3. TCRdb recomputed calls from the multiplex PCR reads with MiXCR, one row per CDR3 protein. The sample carries roughly 710,000 distinct CDR3 sequences, around 40% recorded once. Sequencing was carried out using blood. All receptors come from a woman aged 40-49 years with Graves' hyperthyroidism.

The chain uses TRBV5-5 and TRBJ2-7; 7 bases match TRBD1. Germline V gives CDR1 SGHKS, CDR2 YYEKEE (reference sequence). This CDR3 spans 14 amino acids. J gave up 4 bases and V 7 bases, and 11 bases lay outside the gene matches. In nucleotides, the CDR3 is TGTGCCAGCTCCCAAACACCGACAGGGTACGAGCAGTACTTC. Protein sequence: CASSQTPTGYEQYF. The complete variable domain, with remaining parts taken from reference TRBV5-5 and TRBJ2-7, reads DAGVTQSPTHLIKTRGQQVTLRCSPISGHKSVSWYQQVLGQGPQFIFQYYEKEERGRGNFPDRFSARQFPNYSSELNVNALLLGDSALYLCASSQTPTGYEQYFGPGTRLTVT.

This clonotype was picked up many times. The rearrangement joins TRBV29-1 to TRBJ1-2, with TRBD1 identical over 9 bases. Germline-derived CDR1 and CDR2 are SQVTM and ANQGSEA. Unmatched junction bases numbered 7, after V lost 4 bases and J lost 4 bases. The CDR3 is made up of 14 amino acids. The CDR3 bases are TGCAGCGTTGTGTTTACAGGGGGCCTCTATGGCTACACCTTC. The encoded protein is CSVVFTGGLYGYTF.

Remarks on this clonotype: The CDR3 does not close with the conserved phenylalanine or tryptophan, likely indicating a read error. The chain carries TRBV7-9 and TRBJ2-7; no clear D. Trimming shortened V by 3 bases and J by 5 bases, and 11 bases separated the two germline ends. The CDR3 extends over 13 amino acids. Germline V gene data show CDR1 as SEHNR and CDR2 as FQNEAQ (reference sequence). CDR3 loop: CASSLKPGHEQYL. CDR3 sequence (DNA): TGTGCCAGCAGCTTGAAGCCAGGCCACGAGCAGTACCTC.

This chain uses TRBV7-9 with TRBJ2-3, with D unclear. Between the trimmed V and J ends, which lost 5 bases and 6 bases, there was a span of 9 bases. The CDR3 sequence is 12 residues long. The germline CDR1 and CDR2 sequences are SEHNR and FQNEAQ (reference sequence). CDR3 protein: CASSPTYDTQYF. CDR3 bases: TGTGCCAGCAGCCCAACATATGATACGCAGTATTTT.

The table lists this clonotype with many counts. V and J are TRBV10-1 and TRBJ1-5; maybe TRBD1 (5 bases). Trimming took off 10 bases at V and 6 bases at J, with 25 bases between the two ends. The CDR3 is 16 amino acids. Germline CDR1 and CDR2: WNHNN and SYGVQD (reference sequence). CDR3 DNA: TGCGCCAAGACGCCGGGTCAGGGAAGTAGGGGTCAGCCCCAGCATTTT. This translates into CAKTPGQGSRGQPQHF.

Many counts were recorded for this clonotype. The V call is TRBV24-1, the J call TRBJ1-2; D not resolved. The CDR3 is made up of 12 amino acids. V was cut by 3 bases and J by 4 bases, with 5 bases left in between. CDR1 KGHDR and CDR2 SFDVKD come from the germline V gene. CDR3 protein: CATSDRSYGYTF. As DNA, the CDR3 is TGTGCCACCAGTGATCGGAGCTATGGCTACACCTTC.

This clonotype has a count of ten or more. The J gene is TRBJ1-2, the V gene TRBV29-1, with 7 bases that match TRBD1. J lost 4 bases, V lost 4 bases, and 12 bases had no gene match. Germline V gene sequence: CDR1 SQVTM, CDR2 ANQGSEA. This CDR3 has 15 amino acids. The CDR3: CSVGSGDRAPYGYTF. Written as DNA, the CDR3 is TGCAGCGTTGGATCTGGAGACAGGGCCCCCTATGGCTACACCTTC. Supplemented by reference TRBV29-1 and TRBJ1-2, the full variable domain reads SAVISQKPSRDICQRGTSLTIQCQVDSQVTMMFWYRQQPGQSLTLIATANQGSEATYESGFVIDKFPISRPNLTFSTLTVSNMSPEDSSIYLCSVGSGDRAPYGYTFGSGTRLTVV.

V is TRBV10-1 and J is TRBJ2-7, with 7 bases that match TRBD1. CDR1 and CDR2 from the germline V gene are WNHNN and SYGVQD (reference sequence). The V and J ends lost 10 bases and 1 base, in that order; junction bases with no gene match: 7. This CDR3 region has 13 residues. The CDR3 DNA follows: TGCGCCACTATCCCGACAGGGTCCTACGAGCAGTACTTC. Translated: CATIPTGSYEQYF.

V and J are TRBV24-1 and TRBJ2-3, with a weak D call TRBD1 (6 bases). Trimming cost V 2 bases and J 1 base, with 15 bases left between them. The CDR3 covers 17 residues. Germline-derived CDR1 and CDR2 are KGHDR and SFDVKD. The CDR3 loop is CATSDWGRGVGTDTQYF. DNA of the CDR3: TGTGCCACCAGTGATTGGGGCAGGGGAGTCGGCACAGATACGCAGTATTTT.

As for this clonotype: The junction departs from the called germline gene at one end, perhaps through a read error. This rearrangement joins TRBV7-2 to TRBJ1-1, with no clear D. The CDR3 spans 13 residues. CDR1 SGHTA and CDR2 FQGNSA come from the germline V gene. The CDR3 region has the DNA TGTGCCAACAGCTTGGGATGGGGAGTTGAAGCTTTCTTT. It specifies CANSLGWGVEAFF.

This clonotype was seen repeatedly, ten times or more. The J gene is TRBJ2-5, the V gene TRBV25-1; 9 bases match TRBD2. The ends lost 2 bases at V and 5 bases at J; junction bases unmatched: 6. The CDR3 has 15 amino acids. Germline V gene sequence: CDR1 MGHDK, CDR2 SYGVNS. The DNA of the CDR3 is TGTGCCAGCAGTGAACTAGCGGGGAATGGGGAGACCCAGTACTTC. Amino acids: CASSELAGNGETQYF.

This clonotype was observed many times. CDR3: CASSIGLSGNTIYF. CDR3 in DNA: TGTGCCAGTAGTATTGGGCTCTCTGGAAACACCATATATTTT. The rearrangement uses TRBV19 and TRBJ1-3, with unresolved D. The germline V gene encodes CDR1 LNHDA and CDR2 SQIVND (reference sequence). V was pared by 3 bases and J by 0 bases, with 6 bases between. CDR3 length: 14 amino acids.

The gene calls are TRBV7-9 and TRBJ2-7, with a tentative D call TRBD1 (5 bases). The CDR3 totals 16 residues. The V gene lost 5 bases and the J gene lost 0 bases, with 17 bases spanning the gap. The germline V gene has CDR1 SEHNR and CDR2 FQNEAQ (reference sequence). CDR3 protein: CASSANWIGDSYEQYF. The CDR3 DNA follows: TGTGCCAGCAGCGCCAATTGGATAGGGGACTCCTACGAGCAGTACTTC.

This clonotype was detected a few times. The genes are TRBV7-2 and TRBJ1-1; the D gene is possibly TRBD1 (5 bases). Trimming removed 5 bases from V and 3 bases from J, with 16 bases in between. CDR1 is SGHTA, CDR2 FQGNSA, per germline. The CDR3 contains 15 residues. DNA of the CDR3: TGTGCCAGCAGCCCATGGGGGAGCGGGGACACTGAAGCTTTCTTT. Its protein product is CASSPWGSGDTEAFF.

V and J are TRBV6-6 and TRBJ2-7; the D gene is possibly TRBD2 (5 bases). Germline values: CDR1 MNHNY, CDR2 SVGAGI (reference sequence). This CDR3 contains 16 residues. V was clipped by 5 bases and J by 1 base, with 18 bases between them. CDR3 in amino acids: CASSLARAASSYEQYF. For the CDR3, the DNA is TGTGCCAGCAGTCTAGCTCGTGCGGCGTCATCCTACGAGCAGTACTTC.

The rearrangement uses TRBV7-2 and TRBJ2-7; TRBD1 agrees at 10 bases. CDR3 length: 17 amino acids. Germline V lookup: CDR1 SGHTA, CDR2 FQGNSA. J lost 1 base, V lost 2 bases, and 8 bases had no gene match. The CDR3 region has the DNA TGTGCCAGCAGCTTAATATCGGGGACAGGGGTATCCTACGAGCAGTACTTC. Protein sequence: CASSLISGTGVSYEQYF.

The table lists this clonotype with a few counts. The chain links TRBV12-3 or TRBV12-4 to TRBJ1-4; 8 bases agree with TRBD1. CDR3 length: 13 amino acids. V shed 4 bases and J 7 bases; nucleotides not matched to a gene: 2. The chain's CDR3 is CASSSGQAEKLFF. The CDR3 DNA sequence: TGTGCCAGCAGTTCGGGACAGGCTGAAAAACTGTTTTTT.

Of note for this clonotype: Germline is not matched at one junction end, which may reflect a read error. This rearrangement joins TRBV7-9 to TRBJ1-2, with 7 bases aligning to TRBD1. Germline CDR1 reads SEHNR; CDR2 reads FQNEAQ (reference sequence). The CDR3 covers 14 residues. The CDR3 DNA is TGTGCCAGCAGACGACAGGGAGAAGTCTATGGCCACACCTTC. This translates into CASRRQGEVYGHTF.

As to this clonotype: Germline and junction disagree at one end, which may indicate a read error. The rearrangement links TRBV5-5 to TRBJ2-7; D tentatively reads TRBD1 or TRBD2 (5 bases each). The length of the CDR3 is 13 residues. Germline V gene data show CDR1 as SGHKS and CDR2 as YYEKEE (reference sequence). DNA of the CDR3: TGTGCCAGCAGCCGGGGCCCCACCTACGAGCAGCACTTC. Its translation: CASSRGPTYEQHF. Complete variable domain (other parts from reference TRBV5-5 and TRBJ2-7): DAGVTQSPTHLIKTRGQQVTLRCSPISGHKSVSWYQQVLGQGPQFIFQYYEKEERGRGNFPDRFSARQFPNYSSELNVNALLLGDSALYLCASSRGPTYEQHFGPGTRLTVT.

CDR3 in DNA: TGTGCCAGCAGCTCGAGGACAGGGGCACAAGAGACCCAGTACTTC. It yields the protein CASSSRTGAQETQYF. V usage is TRBV13 and J usage is TRBJ2-5, with TRBD1 identical over 9 bases. Trimming cost V 4 bases and J 2 bases; bases outside gene matches: 5. This CDR3 has 15 residues. The V gene's germline CDR1 is PRHDT and CDR2 FYEKMQ (reference sequence).

This clonotype was seen ten or more times. The CDR3 DNA sequence: TGTGCCAGCAGTTCGGCGGGGGGCTCGGCCTACGAGCAGTACTTC. This translates into CASSSAGGSAYEQYF. The chain couples TRBV12-3 or TRBV12-4 to TRBJ2-7, with 8 bases identical to TRBD2. Trimming took 4 bases from V and 2 from J; bases not matched to a gene: 7. CDR3 length equals 15 residues.

The chain uses TRBV10-3 and TRBJ1-5; 10 bases align to TRBD1. The CDR3 consists of 14 residues. Trimming at V came to 6 bases and at J to 3 bases, leaving 2 bases not matched to a gene. Germline V gives CDR1 ENHRY, CDR2 SYGVKD. The CDR3 here is CAIRGTGDNQPQHF. The CDR3, as DNA: TGTGCCATCAGGGGGACAGGGGACAATCAGCCCCAGCATTTT.

This clonotype was detected many times. The chain carries TRBV15 and TRBJ2-7; 8 bases match TRBD1. V gave up 3 bases and J gave up 3 bases; unmatched junction bases: 10. The length of the CDR3 is 16 residues. The germline V gene has CDR1 LNHNV and CDR2 YYDKDF (reference sequence). CDR3 residues: CATSSEVGQVFYEQYF. The CDR3 DNA follows: TGTGCCACCAGCAGTGAAGTGGGACAGGTTTTCTACGAGCAGTACTTC.

About this clonotype: A much larger clone lies one base from this, so it may be a read error. The V gene is TRBV15, the J gene TRBJ2-2; D is possibly TRBD2 (5 bases). This CDR3 spans 14 amino acids. The germline gives CDR1 LNHNV, CDR2 YYDKDF (reference sequence). CDR3 protein: CATSRDRSNGELSF. The CDR3 coding sequence is TGTGCCACCAGCAGAGACAGGAGTAACGGGGAGCTGTCTTTT.

This clonotype was found a few times. The chain is built from TRBV29-1 and TRBJ2-7, with D unresolved. CDR1 is SQVTM, CDR2 ANQGSEA, per germline. Trimming pared 0 bases from V and 6 bases from J, leaving 6 bases between. The CDR3 covers 11 residues. As DNA, the CDR3 is TGCAGCGTTGAAGATCGTACCGAGCAGTACTTC. Amino acid sequence: CSVEDRTEQYF.

This clonotype was observed once. This sequence joins TRBV7-3 and TRBJ2-2, with 7 bases lining up with TRBD2. The CDR3 is made up of 17 amino acids. The germline V gene has CDR1 SGHTA and CDR2 FQGTGA. With 0 bases clipped from V and 4 bases from J, the junction kept 8 bases outside the gene matches. The CDR3, as DNA: TGTGCCAGCAGCTTAACTGCGGGGGATACTTTCACCGGGGAGCTGTTTTTT. It encodes CASSLTAGDTFTGELFF. The variable domain in full, completed from reference TRBV7-3 and TRBJ2-2, reads GAGVSQTPSNKVTEKGKYVELRCDPISGHTALYWYRQSLGQGPEFLIYFQGTGAADDSGLPNDRFFAVRPEGSVSTLKIQRTERGDSAVYLCASSLTAGDTFTGELFFGEGSRLTVL.

On this clonotype: At one boundary the junction diverges from the germline segment, which might be a read error. This rearrangement joins TRBV29-1 to TRBJ2-3; either TRBD1 or TRBD2 may supply D (5 bases each). Germline CDR1 SQVTM, CDR2 ANQGSEA. This CDR3 spans 13 amino acids. The CDR3 spells CSVRGSSTDTQYF. As DNA, the CDR3 is TGCAGCGTAAGGGGTTCTAGCACAGACACGCAGTATTTT.

This sequence joins TRBV7-3 and TRBJ2-3, with a weak D call TRBD1 (5 bases). Trimming stripped 6 bases from V and 6 bases from J, with 7 bases between. Germline values: CDR1 SGHTA, CDR2 FQGTGA. This CDR3 contains 11 residues. The CDR3 nucleotides are TGTGCCAGCAGTGCAGGGGATACGCAGTATTTT. Amino acid sequence: CASSAGDTQYF.